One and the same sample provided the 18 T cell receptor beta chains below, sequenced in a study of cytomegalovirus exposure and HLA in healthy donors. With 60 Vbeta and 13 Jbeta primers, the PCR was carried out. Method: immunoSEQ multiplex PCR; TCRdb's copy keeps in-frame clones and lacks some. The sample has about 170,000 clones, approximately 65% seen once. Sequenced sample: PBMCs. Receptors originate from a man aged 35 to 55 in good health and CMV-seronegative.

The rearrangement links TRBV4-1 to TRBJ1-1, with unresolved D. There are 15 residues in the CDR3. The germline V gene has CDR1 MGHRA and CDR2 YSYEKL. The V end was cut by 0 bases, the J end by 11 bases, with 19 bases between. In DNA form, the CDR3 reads TGCGCCAGCAGCCAAGAGCCCGGAATCGACTCTGCCGCTTTCTTT. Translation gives CASSQEPGIDSAAFF.

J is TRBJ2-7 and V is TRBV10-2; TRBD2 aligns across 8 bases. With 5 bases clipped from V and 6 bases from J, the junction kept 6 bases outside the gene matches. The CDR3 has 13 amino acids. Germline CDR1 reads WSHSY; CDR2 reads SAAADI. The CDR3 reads CASSTAGASEQYF. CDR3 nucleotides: TGCGCCAGCAGTACAGCGGGGGCCAGCGAGCAGTACTTC.

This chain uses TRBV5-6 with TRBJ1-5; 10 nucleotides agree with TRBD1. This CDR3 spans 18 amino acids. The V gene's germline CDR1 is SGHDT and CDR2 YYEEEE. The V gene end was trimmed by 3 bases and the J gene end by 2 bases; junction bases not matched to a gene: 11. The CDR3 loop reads CASSWSRDRGNGNQPQHF. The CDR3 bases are TGTGCCAGCAGCTGGTCCCGGGACAGGGGTAACGGCAATCAGCCCCAGCATTTT.

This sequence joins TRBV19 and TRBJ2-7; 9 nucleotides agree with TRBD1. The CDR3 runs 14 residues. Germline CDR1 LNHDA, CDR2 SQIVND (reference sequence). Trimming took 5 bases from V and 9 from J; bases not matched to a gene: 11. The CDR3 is CASSPTGQGNLQYF. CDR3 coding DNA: TGTGCCAGTAGTCCCACGGGACAGGGAAACTTGCAGTACTTC. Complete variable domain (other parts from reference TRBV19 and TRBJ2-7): DGGITQSPKYLFRKEGQNVTLSCEQNLNHDAMYWYRQDPGQGLRLIYYSQIVNDFQKGDIAEGYSVSREKKESFPLTVTSAQKNPTAFYLCASSPTGQGNLQYFGPGTRLTVT.

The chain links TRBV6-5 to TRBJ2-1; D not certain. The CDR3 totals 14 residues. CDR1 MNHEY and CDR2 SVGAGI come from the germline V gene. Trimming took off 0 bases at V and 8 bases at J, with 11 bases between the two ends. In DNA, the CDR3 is TGTGCCAGCAGTTACTCTAGCCAAGGCGATGAGCAGTTCTTC. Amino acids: CASSYSSQGDEQFF.

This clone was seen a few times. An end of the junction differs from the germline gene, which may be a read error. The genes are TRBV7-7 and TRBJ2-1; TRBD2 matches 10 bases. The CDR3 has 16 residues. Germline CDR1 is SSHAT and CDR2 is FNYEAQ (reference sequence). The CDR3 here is CASSLDPTSGANEQFF. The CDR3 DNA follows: TGTGCTAGCAGCTTAGACCCTACTAGCGGGGCCAATGAGCAGTTCTTC. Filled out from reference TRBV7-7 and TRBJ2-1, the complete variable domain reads GAGVSQSPRYKVTKRGQDVTLRCDPISSHATLYWYQQALGQGPEFLTYFNYEAQPDKSGLPSDRFSAERPEGSISTLTIQRTEQRDSAMYRCASSLDPTSGANEQFFGPGTRLTVL.

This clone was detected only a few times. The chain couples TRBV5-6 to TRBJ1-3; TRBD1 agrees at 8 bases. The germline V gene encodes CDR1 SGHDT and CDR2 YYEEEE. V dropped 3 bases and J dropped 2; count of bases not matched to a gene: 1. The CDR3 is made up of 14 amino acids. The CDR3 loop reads CASSSDRAGNTIYF. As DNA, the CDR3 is TGTGCCAGCAGCTCGGACAGGGCTGGAAACACCATATATTTT.

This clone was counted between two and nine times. This chain's CDR3 is CASSILGHFEPQHF. The CDR3 coding sequence is TGTGCCAGTAGTATTTTGGGACATTTTGAGCCCCAGCATTTT. This sequence joins TRBV19 and TRBJ1-5, with D perhaps matching TRBD1 (6 bases). Trimming shortened V by 3 bases and J by 8 bases, and 14 bases separated the two germline ends. This CDR3 has 14 amino acids. Germline CDR1 and CDR2: LNHDA and SQIVND (reference sequence).

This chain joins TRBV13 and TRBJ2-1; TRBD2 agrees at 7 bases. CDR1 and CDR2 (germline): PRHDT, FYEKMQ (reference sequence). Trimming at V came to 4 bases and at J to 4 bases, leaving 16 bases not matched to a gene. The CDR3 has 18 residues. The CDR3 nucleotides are TGTGCCAGCAGCTATACAACCAGTCCTAGCGGAGATTACAATGAGCAGTTCTTC. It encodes CASSYTTSPSGDYNEQFF.

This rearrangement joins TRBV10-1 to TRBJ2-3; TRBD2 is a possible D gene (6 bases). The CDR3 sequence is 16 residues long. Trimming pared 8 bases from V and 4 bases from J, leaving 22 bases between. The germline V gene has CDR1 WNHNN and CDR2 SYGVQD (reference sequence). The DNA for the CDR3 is TGCGCCAGCGATAAACCAGAGACTAGTGAGGCAGATACGCAGTATTTT. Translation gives CASDKPETSEADTQYF.

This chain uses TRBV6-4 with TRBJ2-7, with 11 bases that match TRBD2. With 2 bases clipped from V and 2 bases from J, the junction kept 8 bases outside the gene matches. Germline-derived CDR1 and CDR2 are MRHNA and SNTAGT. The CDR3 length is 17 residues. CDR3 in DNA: TGTGCCAGCAGTGACCCCATTAGCGGGAGGGCCACCTACGAGCAGTACTTC. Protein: CASSDPISGRATYEQYF.

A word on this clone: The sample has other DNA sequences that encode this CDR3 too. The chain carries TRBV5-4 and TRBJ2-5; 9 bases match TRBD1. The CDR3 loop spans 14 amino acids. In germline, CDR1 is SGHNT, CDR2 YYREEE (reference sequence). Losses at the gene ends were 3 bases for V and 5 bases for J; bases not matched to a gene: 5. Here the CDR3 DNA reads TGTGCCAGCAGCTGGACAGGGGATGGGGAGACCCAGTACTTC. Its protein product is CASSWTGDGETQYF.

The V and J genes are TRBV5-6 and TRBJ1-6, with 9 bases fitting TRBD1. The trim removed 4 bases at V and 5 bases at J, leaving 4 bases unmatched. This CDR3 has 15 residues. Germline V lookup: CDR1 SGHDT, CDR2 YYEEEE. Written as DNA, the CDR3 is TGTGCCAGCAGCAACCGGGACAGGGATAATTCACCCCTCCACTTT. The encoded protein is CASSNRDRDNSPLHF.

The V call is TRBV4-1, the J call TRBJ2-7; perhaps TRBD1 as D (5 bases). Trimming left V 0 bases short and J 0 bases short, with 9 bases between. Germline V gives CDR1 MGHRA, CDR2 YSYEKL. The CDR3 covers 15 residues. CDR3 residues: CASSQERQYSYEQYF. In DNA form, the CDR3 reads TGCGCCAGCAGCCAAGAGAGACAGTACTCCTACGAGCAGTACTTC.

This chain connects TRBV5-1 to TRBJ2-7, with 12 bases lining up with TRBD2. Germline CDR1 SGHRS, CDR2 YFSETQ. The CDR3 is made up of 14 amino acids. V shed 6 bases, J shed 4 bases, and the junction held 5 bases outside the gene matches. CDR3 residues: CASTRTSGEYEQYF. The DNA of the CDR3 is TGCGCCAGCACTCGGACTAGCGGGGAGTACGAGCAGTACTTC. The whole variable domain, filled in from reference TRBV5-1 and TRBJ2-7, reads KAGVTQTPRYLIKTRGQQVTLSCSPISGHRSVSWYQQTPGQGLQFLFEYFSETQRNKGNFPGRFSGRQFSNSRSEMNVSTLELGDSALYLCASTRTSGEYEQYFGPGTRLTVT.

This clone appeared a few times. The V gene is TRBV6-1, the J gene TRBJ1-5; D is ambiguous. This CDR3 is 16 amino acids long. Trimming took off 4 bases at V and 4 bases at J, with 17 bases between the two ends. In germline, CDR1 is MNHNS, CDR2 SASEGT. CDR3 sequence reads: CASSAFHMTGNQPQHF. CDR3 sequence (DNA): TGTGCCAGCAGTGCTTTTCACATGACGGGAAATCAGCCCCAGCATTTT.

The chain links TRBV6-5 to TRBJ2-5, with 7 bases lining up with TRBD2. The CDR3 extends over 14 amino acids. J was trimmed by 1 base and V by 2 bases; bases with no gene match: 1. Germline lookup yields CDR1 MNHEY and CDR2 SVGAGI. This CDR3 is CASSYGGVQETQYF. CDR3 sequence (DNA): TGTGCCAGCAGTTACGGGGGGGTCCAAGAGACCCAGTACTTC.

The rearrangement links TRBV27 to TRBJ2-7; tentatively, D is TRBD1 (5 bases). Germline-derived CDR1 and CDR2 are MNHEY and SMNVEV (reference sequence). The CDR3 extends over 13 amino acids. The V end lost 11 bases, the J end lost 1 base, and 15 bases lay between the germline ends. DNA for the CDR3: TGTGCCCCCCACCAGGGAAAGTCCTACGAGCAGTACTTC. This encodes CAPHQGKSYEQYF.